This passage covers 3 T cell receptor beta chains from one sample sequenced in a study of blood T cell repertoires in COVID-19. Measured with immunoSEQ multiplex PCR; TCRdb has only the in-frame clones, and not every one. The data hold 150,000 to 200,000 clones, with 88% observed a single time. Sequencing was performed on peripheral blood. The receptors were gathered from a man aged 40-49 years with active or convalescent COVID-19.

V and J are TRBV3-1 (or the pseudogene TRBV3-2) and TRBJ1-1, with 12 bases lining up with TRBD1. Germline V gene data show CDR1 as LGHDT and CDR2 as YNNKEL (reference sequence). The J segment lost 11 bases and the V segment lost 3 bases, leaving 10 bases of the junction unmatched. The CDR3 has 15 amino acids. CDR3 region: CASSHTPGQGASAFF. The CDR3 nucleotides read TGTGCCAGCAGCCATACACCGGGACAGGGGGCTTCGGCTTTCTTT.

The chain couples TRBV9 to TRBJ2-1; 12 bases line up with TRBD2. The CDR3 spans 18 residues. Germline CDR1 and CDR2: SGDLS and YYNGEE. The trim removed 9 bases at V and 0 bases at J, leaving 13 bases unmatched. CDR3 nucleotide sequence: TGTGCCACCGGACGCACTAGCGGGGGGTACGGCTCCTACAATGAGCAGTTCTTC. Its protein is CATGRTSGGYGSYNEQFF. The full variable domain, in which reference TRBV9 and TRBJ2-1 provide the parts outside the CDR3, is DSGVTQTPKHLITATGQRVTLRCSPRSGDLSVYWYQQSLDQGLQFLIQYYNGEERAKGNILERFSAQQFPDLHSELNLSSLELGDSALYFCATGRTSGGYGSYNEQFFGPGTRLTVL.

The genes are TRBV25-1 and TRBJ1-5; 8 nucleotides match TRBD1. V shed 4 bases, J shed 5 bases, and the junction held 7 bases outside the gene matches. Germline V gene lookup returns CDR1 MGHDK and CDR2 SYGVNS. This CDR3 is built from 15 residues. The CDR3 sequence is CASSAGTGLYQPQHF. The DNA for the CDR3 is TGTGCCAGCAGTGCCGGGACAGGACTTTATCAGCCCCAGCATTTT.